This paragraph covers one TCR beta chain sequence. The antigen is unknown. Each CDR3 protein gets one entry after TCRdb re-called the 5' RACE reads with MiXCR. The sample lists 66,000 or so distinct CDR3 sequences, around 3.1% occurring once. The data are from a study of neurological immune-mediated disorders. Study observations and caveats: The repertoires of 18 of 34 multiple sclerosis patients were placed by phylogenetic grouping in a single related-CDR3 cluster, which may be a signature.

The V gene's germline CDR1 is ENHRY and CDR2 SYGVKD. The ends were cut back, 2 bases at V and 11 bases at J, with 15 bases in the middle. This CDR3 has 13 residues. This TCR came from a man aged 35 to 55 with multiple sclerosis. Sequencing was done on a sample of PBMCs. The genes are TRBV10-3 and TRBJ1-1; D uncertain. CDR3 DNA: TGTGCCATCAGTGAGGGCAGACAAGGGTTGGCTTTCTTT. Its protein product is CAISEGRQGLAFF.